This entry concerns a single TCR beta chain. Its antigen is not identified. Primers included in the PCR were 60 Vbeta and 13 Jbeta primers. Clones were read by immunoSEQ multiplex PCR, and TCRdb kept only the in-frame ones, dropping some. There are over 150,000 clones in the sample; over 70% occur only once, and approximately 8.7% lies in the top ten. This sample was taken from a study of cytomegalovirus exposure and HLA in healthy donors. General study findings and limits: Prediction of most subjects' HLA-A and HLA-B alleles by TCR beta sequences was reportedly accurate.

Trimming pared 10 bases from V and 0 bases from J, leaving 10 bases between. The germline gives CDR1 SNHLY, CDR2 FYNNEI. The CDR3 is 14 residues long. This sequence was found in a man aged 18 to 29 in good health and CMV-seropositive. The material sequenced was PBMCs. This chain uses TRBV2 with TRBJ2-6; D perhaps matches TRBD1 (5 bases). The CDR3 loop reads CANGRVSGANVLTF. CDR3 DNA sequence: TGTGCCAACGGCAGGGTCTCTGGGGCCAACGTCCTGACTTTC.